This T cell receptor (beta chain) was sequenced in a study of T cell responses to AZD1222 COVID-19 vaccine. General observations from the study: The study found Spike-specific TCR breadth and depth rose after two AZD1222 doses. Mostly white British, mostly female donors; authors suggested clonal diversity may be underestimated. Baseline serostatus was positive in only a handful of AZD1222 recipients.

In the case of this clone: Its antigen is undetermined.

Libraries were prepared by immunoSEQ multiplex PCR; TCRdb keeps only in-frame clonotypes and omits some of them. This sample carries 98,000 or so clones, around nine tenths of them seen once, and the ten largest clones take about 17%. V dropped 4 bases and J dropped 3; count of bases not matched to a gene: 7. The CDR3 runs 17 residues. CDR1 is SGHTS, CDR2 YDEGEE, per germline. Pooling was applied to second doses at about 4 or about 12 weeks. This sample comprised peripheral blood, obtained 28 days after the second AZD1222 dose. This sequence was found in an adult who received the AZD1222 COVID-19 vaccine. The rearrangement uses TRBV5-8 and TRBJ2-7, with 16 nucleotides matching TRBD2. The CDR3 region is CASSKGLAGGGVYEQYF. The CDR3 nucleotides read TGTGCCAGCAGCAAGGGACTAGCGGGAGGGGGGGTCTACGAGCAGTACTTC.